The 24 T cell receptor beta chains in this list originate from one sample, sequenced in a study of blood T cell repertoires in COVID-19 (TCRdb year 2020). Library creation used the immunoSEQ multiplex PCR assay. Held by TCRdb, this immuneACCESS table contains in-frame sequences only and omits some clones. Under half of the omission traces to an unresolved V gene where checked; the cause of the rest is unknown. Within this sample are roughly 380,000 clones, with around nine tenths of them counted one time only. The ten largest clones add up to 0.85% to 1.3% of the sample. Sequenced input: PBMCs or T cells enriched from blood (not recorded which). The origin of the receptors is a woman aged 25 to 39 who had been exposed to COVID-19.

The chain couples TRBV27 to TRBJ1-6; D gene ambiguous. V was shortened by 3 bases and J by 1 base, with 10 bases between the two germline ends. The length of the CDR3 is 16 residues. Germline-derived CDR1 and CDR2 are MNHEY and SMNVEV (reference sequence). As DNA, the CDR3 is TGTGCCAGCAGTTTTTCGTCGGGATCCTATAATTCACCCCTCCACTTT. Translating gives CASSFSSGSYNSPLHF.

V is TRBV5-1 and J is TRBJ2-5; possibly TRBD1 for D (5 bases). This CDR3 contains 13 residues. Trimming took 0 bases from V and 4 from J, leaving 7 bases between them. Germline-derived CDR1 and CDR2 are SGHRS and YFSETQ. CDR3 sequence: CASSLGGGETQYF. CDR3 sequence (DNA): TGCGCCAGCAGCTTGGGGGGCGGAGAGACCCAGTACTTC.

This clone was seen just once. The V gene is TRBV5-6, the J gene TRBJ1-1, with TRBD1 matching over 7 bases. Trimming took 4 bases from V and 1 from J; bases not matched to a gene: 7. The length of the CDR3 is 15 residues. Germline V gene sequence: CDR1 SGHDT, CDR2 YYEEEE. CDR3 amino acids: CASSPPTGTNTEAFF. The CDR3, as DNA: TGTGCCAGCAGCCCGCCGACAGGGACGAACACTGAAGCTTTCTTT. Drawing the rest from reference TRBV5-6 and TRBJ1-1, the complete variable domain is DAGVTQSPTHLIKTRGQQVTLRCSPKSGHDTVSWYQQALGQGPQFIFQYYEEEERQRGNFPDRFSGHQFPNYSSELNVNALLLGDSALYLCASSPPTGTNTEAFFGQGTRLTVV.

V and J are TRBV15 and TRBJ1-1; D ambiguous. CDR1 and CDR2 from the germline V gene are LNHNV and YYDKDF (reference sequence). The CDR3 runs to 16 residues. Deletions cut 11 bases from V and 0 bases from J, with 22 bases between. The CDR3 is CAARAVGGGLNTEAFF. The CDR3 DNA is TGTGCCGCAAGGGCCGTGGGAGGTGGGTTGAACACTGAAGCTTTCTTT.

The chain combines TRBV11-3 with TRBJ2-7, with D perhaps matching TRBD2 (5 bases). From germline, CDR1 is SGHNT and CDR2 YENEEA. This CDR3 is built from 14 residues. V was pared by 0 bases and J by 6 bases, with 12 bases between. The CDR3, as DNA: TGTGCCAGCAGCTTAGAGGGGATACGGGGCGAGCAGTACTTC. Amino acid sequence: CASSLEGIRGEQYF.

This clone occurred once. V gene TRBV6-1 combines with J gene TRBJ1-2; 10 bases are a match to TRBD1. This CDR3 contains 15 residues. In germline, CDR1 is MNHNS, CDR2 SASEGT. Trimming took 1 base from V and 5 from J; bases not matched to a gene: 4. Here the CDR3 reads CASSEVGTGVYGYTF. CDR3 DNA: TGTGCCAGCAGTGAAGTTGGGACAGGGGTATATGGCTACACCTTC.

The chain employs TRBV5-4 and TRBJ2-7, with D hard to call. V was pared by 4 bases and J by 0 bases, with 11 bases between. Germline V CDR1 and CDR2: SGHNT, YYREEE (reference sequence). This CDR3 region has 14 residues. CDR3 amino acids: CASSVEVSSYEQYF. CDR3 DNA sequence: TGTGCCAGCAGCGTCGAGGTTAGCTCCTACGAGCAGTACTTC.

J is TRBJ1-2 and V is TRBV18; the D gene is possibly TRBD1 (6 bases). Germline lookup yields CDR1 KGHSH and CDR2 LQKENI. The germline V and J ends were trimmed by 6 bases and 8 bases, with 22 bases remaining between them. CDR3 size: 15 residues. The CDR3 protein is CASSLLPGQGVGYTF. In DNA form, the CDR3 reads TGTGCCAGCTCTCTCCTACCGGGACAAGGAGTAGGCTACACCTTC. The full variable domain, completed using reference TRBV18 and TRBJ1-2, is NAGVMQNPRHLVRRRGQEARLRCSPMKGHSHVYWYRQLPEEGLKFMVYLQKENIIDESGMPKERFSAEFPKEGPSILRIQQVVRGDSAAYFCASSLLPGQGVGYTFGSGTRLTVV.

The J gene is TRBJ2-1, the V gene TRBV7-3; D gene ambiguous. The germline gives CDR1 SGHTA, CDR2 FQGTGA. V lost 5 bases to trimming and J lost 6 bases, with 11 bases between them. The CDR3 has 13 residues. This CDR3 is CASSPTRSNEQFF. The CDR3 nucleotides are TGTGCCAGCAGCCCCACGAGAAGCAATGAGCAGTTCTTC. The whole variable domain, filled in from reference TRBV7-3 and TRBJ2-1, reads GAGVSQTPSNKVTEKGKYVELRCDPISGHTALYWYRQSLGQGPEFLIYFQGTGAADDSGLPNDRFFAVRPEGSVSTLKIQRTERGDSAVYLCASSPTRSNEQFFGPGTRLTVL.

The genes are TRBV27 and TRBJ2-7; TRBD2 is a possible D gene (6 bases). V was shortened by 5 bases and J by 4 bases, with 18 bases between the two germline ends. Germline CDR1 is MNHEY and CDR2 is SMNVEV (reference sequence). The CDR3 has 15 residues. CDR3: CASSRSGKDGYEQYF. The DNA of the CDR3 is TGTGCCAGCAGTCGTAGCGGCAAAGATGGGTACGAGCAGTACTTC.

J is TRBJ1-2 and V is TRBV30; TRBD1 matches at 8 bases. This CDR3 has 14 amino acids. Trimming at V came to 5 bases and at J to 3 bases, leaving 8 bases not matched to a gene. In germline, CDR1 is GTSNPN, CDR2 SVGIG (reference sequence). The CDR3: CAWGGAGGDYGYTF. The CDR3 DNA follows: TGTGCCTGGGGCGGGGCAGGGGGCGACTATGGCTACACCTTC.

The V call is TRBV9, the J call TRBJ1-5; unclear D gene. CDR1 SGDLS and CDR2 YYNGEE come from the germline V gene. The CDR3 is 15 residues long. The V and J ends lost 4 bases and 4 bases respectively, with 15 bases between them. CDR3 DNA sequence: TGTGCCAGCAGCCCCCCTGGGCTAGCAAATCAGCCCCAGCATTTT. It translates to CASSPPGLANQPQHF.

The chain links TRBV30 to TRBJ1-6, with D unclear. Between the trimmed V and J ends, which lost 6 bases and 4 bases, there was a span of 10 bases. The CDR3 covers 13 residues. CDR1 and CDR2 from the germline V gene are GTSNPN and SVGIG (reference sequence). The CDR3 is CACARGYNSPLHF. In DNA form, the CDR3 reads TGTGCCTGCGCCCGGGGATATAATTCACCCCTCCACTTT.

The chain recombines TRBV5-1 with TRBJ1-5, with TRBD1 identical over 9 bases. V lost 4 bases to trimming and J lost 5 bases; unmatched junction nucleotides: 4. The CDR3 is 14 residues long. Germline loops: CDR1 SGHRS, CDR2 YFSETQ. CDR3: CASSKGQGDQPQHF. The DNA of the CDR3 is TGCGCCAGCAGCAAGGGACAGGGTGATCAGCCCCAGCATTTT. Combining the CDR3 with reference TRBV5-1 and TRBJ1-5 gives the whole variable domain KAGVTQTPRYLIKTRGQQVTLSCSPISGHRSVSWYQQTPGQGLQFLFEYFSETQRNKGNFPGRFSGRQFSNSRSEMNVSTLELGDSALYLCASSKGQGDQPQHFGDGTRLSIL.

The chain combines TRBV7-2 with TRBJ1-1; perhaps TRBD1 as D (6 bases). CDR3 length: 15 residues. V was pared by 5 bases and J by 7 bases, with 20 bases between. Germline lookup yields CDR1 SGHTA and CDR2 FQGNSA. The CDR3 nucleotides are TGTGCCAGCAGCCCGTGGACAGACTTTCGGCGTGAAGCTTTCTTT. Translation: CASSPWTDFRREAFF.

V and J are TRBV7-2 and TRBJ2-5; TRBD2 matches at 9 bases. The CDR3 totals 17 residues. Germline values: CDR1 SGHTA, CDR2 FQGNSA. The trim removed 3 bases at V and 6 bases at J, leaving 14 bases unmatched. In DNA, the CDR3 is TGTGCCAGCAGCTTTGGCGGCGTAGGGCGGGAGGGGCAGACCCAGTACTTC. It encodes CASSFGGVGREGQTQYF.

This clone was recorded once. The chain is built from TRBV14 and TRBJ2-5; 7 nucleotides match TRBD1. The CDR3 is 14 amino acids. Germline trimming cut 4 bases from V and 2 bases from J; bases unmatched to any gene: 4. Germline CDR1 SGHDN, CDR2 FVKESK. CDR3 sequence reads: CASSRPGQQETQYF. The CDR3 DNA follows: TGTGCCAGCAGCCGGCCGGGACAGCAAGAGACCCAGTACTTC.

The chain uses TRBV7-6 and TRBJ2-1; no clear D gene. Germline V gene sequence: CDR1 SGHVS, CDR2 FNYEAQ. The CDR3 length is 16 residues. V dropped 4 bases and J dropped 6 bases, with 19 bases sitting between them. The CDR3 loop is CASSSAISPLLNEQFF. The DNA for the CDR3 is TGTGCCAGCAGCTCTGCAATCAGTCCCTTGCTCAATGAGCAGTTCTTC.

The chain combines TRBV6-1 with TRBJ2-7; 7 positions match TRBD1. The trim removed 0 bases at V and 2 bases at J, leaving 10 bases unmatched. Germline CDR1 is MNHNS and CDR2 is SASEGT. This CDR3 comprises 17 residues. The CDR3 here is CASSEATGTAMAYEQYF. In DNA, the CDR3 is TGTGCCAGCAGTGAAGCAACCGGGACAGCGATGGCCTACGAGCAGTACTTC.

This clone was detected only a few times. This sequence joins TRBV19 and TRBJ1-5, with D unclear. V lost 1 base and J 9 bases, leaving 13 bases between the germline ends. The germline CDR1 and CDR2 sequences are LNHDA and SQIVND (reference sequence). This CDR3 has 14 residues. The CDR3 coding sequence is TGTGCCAGTAGTATAGGCGGGGATCGAAGGCCCCAGCATTTT. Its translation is CASSIGGDRRPQHF.

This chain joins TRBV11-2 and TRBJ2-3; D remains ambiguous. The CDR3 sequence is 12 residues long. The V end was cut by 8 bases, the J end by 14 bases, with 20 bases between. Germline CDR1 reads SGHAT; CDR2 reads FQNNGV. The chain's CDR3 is CASRAPSGSWYF. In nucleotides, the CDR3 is TGTGCCAGCCGAGCCCCCAGTGGTAGCTGGTATTTT.

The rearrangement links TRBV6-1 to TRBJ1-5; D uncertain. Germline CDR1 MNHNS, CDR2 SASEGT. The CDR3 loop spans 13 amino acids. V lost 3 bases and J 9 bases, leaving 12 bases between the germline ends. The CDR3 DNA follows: TGTGCCAGCAGTGAGGCCCAGGTAGGGCCCCAGCATTTT. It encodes CASSEAQVGPQHF.

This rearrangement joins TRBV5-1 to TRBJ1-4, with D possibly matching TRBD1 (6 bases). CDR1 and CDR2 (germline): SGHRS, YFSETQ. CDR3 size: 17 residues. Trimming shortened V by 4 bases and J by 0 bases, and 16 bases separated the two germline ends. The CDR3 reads CASSPGQPIATNEKLFF. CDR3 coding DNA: TGCGCCAGCAGCCCCGGACAGCCAATTGCAACTAATGAAAAACTGTTTTTT.

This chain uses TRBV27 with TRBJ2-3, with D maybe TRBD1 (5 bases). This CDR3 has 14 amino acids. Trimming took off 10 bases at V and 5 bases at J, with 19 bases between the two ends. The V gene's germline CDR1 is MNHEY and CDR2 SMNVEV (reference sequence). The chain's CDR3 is CATTRGNMVDTQYF. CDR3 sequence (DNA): TGTGCCACCACAAGGGGCAACATGGTAGATACGCAGTATTTT.